Below, 25 T cell receptor beta chains from the same sample are listed, as sequenced in a study of T-cell reconstitution after alpha-beta-depleted transplantation in children. Unique molecular identifiers were built into the TCRbeta library. TCRdb re-derived calls from the PCR reads in MiXCR, one entry per CDR3 protein. This sample yields a few hundred thousand distinct CDR3 sequences, of which about 9.2% are seen a single time; about 6% belongs to the top ten. Sequences were derived from PBMCs from the stem cell graft donor, sampled from the stem cell graft. The receptors derive from a human donor who donated a stem cell graft to a child with acute lymphoblastic leukemia.

The sample holds many counts of this clonotype. This chain links TRBV15 with TRBJ1-2, with TRBD1 matching 8 bases. This CDR3 spans 14 amino acids. Germline V gene data show CDR1 as LNHNV and CDR2 as YYDKDF (reference sequence). With V trimmed by 3 bases and J by 8 bases, 8 bases remained unmatched. Here the CDR3 DNA reads TGTGCCACCAGCAGCTTGGACAGGGAGAGGGGCTACACCTTC. This codes for CATSSLDRERGYTF.

Ten or more counts support this clonotype. The chain's CDR3 is CASSLSSGGADTQYF. CDR3 bases: TGTGCCAGCAGTTTATCGAGCGGGGGGGCCGATACGCAGTATTTT. The gene calls are TRBV27 and TRBJ2-3; 10 positions agree with TRBD2. Trimming at V came to 0 bases and at J to 6 bases, leaving 3 bases not matched to a gene. The CDR3 is made up of 15 amino acids. Germline assignment: CDR1 MNHEY and CDR2 SMNVEV (reference sequence).

The V call is TRBV3-1, the J call TRBJ1-5, with D uncertain. V dropped 0 bases and J dropped 5 bases, with 2 bases sitting between them. The CDR3 is 12 amino acids. Per the germline V gene, CDR1 is LGHDT and CDR2 is YNNKEL (reference sequence). CDR3 coding DNA: TGTGCCAGCAGCCAAGACGATCAGCCCCAGCATTTT. Translation gives CASSQDDQPQHF.

The rearrangement links TRBV3-1 to TRBJ2-5; 10 bases are shared with TRBD2. Trimming removed 5 bases from V and 3 bases from J; junction bases left unmatched: 6. This CDR3 comprises 15 residues. Germline lookup yields CDR1 LGHDT and CDR2 YNNKEL (reference sequence). The CDR3 bases are TGTGCCAGCAGCGCCACTAGCGGGGAAAAAGAGACCCAGTACTTC. Residues: CASSATSGEKETQYF.

This clonotype was recorded many times. The genes are TRBV12-3 or TRBV12-4 and TRBJ2-5, with D unresolved. The length of the CDR3 is 12 residues. V was shortened by 3 bases and J by 5 bases, with 7 bases between the two germline ends. The CDR3 coding sequence is TGTGCCAGCAGTTTCGGGTGGGAGACCCAGTACTTC. Translated: CASSFGWETQYF.

The rearrangement uses TRBV27 and TRBJ1-1; 7 bases line up with TRBD1. Trimming cost V 4 bases and J 6 bases; bases outside gene matches: 5. This CDR3 is built from 13 residues. Germline CDR1 and CDR2: MNHEY and SMNVEV (reference sequence). DNA for the CDR3: TGTGCCAGCAGTTACAACAGGGGACCTGAAGCTTTCTTT. It translates to CASSYNRGPEAFF.

As to this clonotype: A read error may explain this, as a much larger clone is one base away. CDR3 nucleotide sequence: TGTGCCAGCAGTTTAGTCTCGGGCAGCAAGAACACCGGGGAGCTGTTTTTT. Its translation is CASSLVSGSKNTGELFF. The J gene is TRBJ2-2, the V gene TRBV12-3 or TRBV12-4, with D unresolved. This CDR3 region has 17 residues. V shed 1 base and J shed 1 base, with 13 bases lying between them.

This clonotype was detected only once. The genes are TRBV6-1 and TRBJ1-1; D unclear. This CDR3 is 17 amino acids long. Germline V lookup: CDR1 MNHNS, CDR2 SASEGT. V was pared by 5 bases and J by 5 bases, with 24 bases between. CDR3 sequence reads: CASSRTPARSVGTEAFF. The CDR3 nucleotides are TGTGCCAGCAGTAGAACCCCAGCCCGGTCAGTGGGGACTGAAGCTTTCTTT.

This clonotype was recorded at least ten times. This sequence joins TRBV20-1 and TRBJ2-5, with D tentatively TRBD1 (5 bases). The V gene lost 6 bases and the J gene lost 5 bases, with 16 bases spanning the gap. This CDR3 has 13 amino acids. Per the germline V gene, CDR1 is DFQATT and CDR2 is SNEGSKA (reference sequence). The chain's CDR3 is CSADSQGWETQYF. DNA for the CDR3: TGCAGTGCCGACTCTCAGGGTTGGGAGACCCAGTACTTC.

This clonotype was picked up many times. J is TRBJ1-2 and V is TRBV6-5, with unresolved D. V was pared by 2 bases and J by 2 bases, with 6 bases between. The CDR3 extends over 13 amino acids. Germline V gene lookup returns CDR1 MNHEY and CDR2 SVGAGI. The CDR3 loop is CASSYRQNYGYTF. For the CDR3, the DNA is TGTGCCAGCAGTTACCGGCAGAACTATGGCTACACCTTC.

This clonotype was seen ten or more times. The chain uses TRBV4-2 and TRBJ2-1, with TRBD1 matching 7 bases. The V gene's germline CDR1 is LGHNA and CDR2 YNFKEQ. J was trimmed by 4 bases and V by 1 base; bases with no gene match: 10. This CDR3 comprises 17 residues. Written as DNA, the CDR3 is TGTGCCAGCAGCCAAGGTACAAGGGACAGTATTTACAATGAGCAGTTCTTC. The encoded protein is CASSQGTRDSIYNEQFF.

This clonotype has ten or more counts. The V and J genes are TRBV4-2 and TRBJ2-3; 8 nucleotides match TRBD2. Germline V gives CDR1 LGHNA, CDR2 YNFKEQ. The CDR3 runs to 16 residues. J was trimmed by 0 bases and V by 1 base; bases with no gene match: 3. The CDR3 coding sequence is TGTGCCAGCAGCCAAGTCGGCGGGGGGAGCACAGATACGCAGTATTTT. Amino acids: CASSQVGGGSTDTQYF.

At least ten counts were recorded for this clonotype. The V gene is TRBV5-4, the J gene TRBJ2-3; 11 bases align to TRBD2. Germline V CDR1 and CDR2: SGHNT, YYREEE (reference sequence). With V trimmed by 0 bases and J by 6 bases, 18 bases remained unmatched. The CDR3 sequence is 20 residues long. The CDR3: CASSLGPGLVAGGMFDTQYF. For the CDR3, the DNA is TGTGCCAGCAGCTTGGGTCCGGGACTTGTAGCGGGGGGGATGTTTGATACGCAGTATTTT.

This clonotype was recorded only once. The rearrangement links TRBV6-1 to TRBJ2-3; 13 nucleotides match TRBD2. Germline V gene data show CDR1 as MNHNS and CDR2 as SASEGT. V lost 5 bases, J lost 4 bases, and 6 bases stayed unmatched. The CDR3 sequence is 16 residues long. The chain's CDR3 is CASSIRTSGGSDTQYF. The CDR3, as DNA: TGTGCCAGCAGTATCCGGACTAGCGGGGGCTCAGATACGCAGTATTTT.

This clonotype has just a few counts. The chain is built from TRBV5-1 and TRBJ1-5, with 8 bases fitting TRBD1. CDR1 SGHRS and CDR2 YFSETQ come from the germline V gene. CDR3 length: 15 amino acids. V lost 1 base and J lost 3; bases outside the gene matches: 3. The CDR3 sequence: CASSLSTGDNQPQHF. The CDR3 bases are TGCGCCAGCAGCTTGTCGACAGGGGACAATCAGCCCCAGCATTTT.

In this sample, this clonotype turned up a few times. This rearrangement joins TRBV20-1 to TRBJ2-7, with D possibly matching TRBD2 (5 bases). Trimming took off 8 bases at V and 3 bases at J, with 14 bases between the two ends. Germline loops: CDR1 DFQATT, CDR2 SNEGSKA (reference sequence). The CDR3 loop spans 12 amino acids. The CDR3 protein is CSSPFGDYEQYF. The CDR3 nucleotides read TGCAGTTCCCCATTCGGGGACTACGAGCAGTACTTC.

CDR3 protein: CAISGAGGMVHEQFF. The CDR3 DNA reads TGTGCCATCAGTGGAGCGGGGGGGATGGTCCATGAGCAGTTCTTC. V gene TRBV10-3 combines with J gene TRBJ2-1; 10 bases map to TRBD2. Germline V gives CDR1 ENHRY, CDR2 SYGVKD. After removal of 4 bases from V and 8 bases from J, the junction contained 8 bases not matched to a gene. The CDR3 runs to 15 residues.

The rearrangement uses TRBV27 and TRBJ2-3, with 13 bases that match TRBD2. Germline values: CDR1 MNHEY, CDR2 SMNVEV (reference sequence). With 1 base clipped from V and 4 bases from J, the junction kept 2 bases outside the gene matches. This CDR3 region has 16 residues. CDR3 loop: CASSLWTSGGPDTQYF. CDR3 nucleotide sequence: TGTGCCAGCAGTTTATGGACTAGCGGGGGTCCAGATACGCAGTATTTT.

V and J are TRBV9 and TRBJ1-4, with D possibly being TRBD1 (6 bases). V was shortened by 0 bases and J by 9 bases, with 15 bases between the two germline ends. CDR1 and CDR2 (germline): SGDLS, YYNGEE. The CDR3 runs 15 residues. CDR3 sequence reads: CASSVDGQRDQKLFF. The CDR3 DNA follows: TGTGCCAGCAGCGTAGATGGACAGAGGGACCAAAAACTGTTTTTT.

This clonotype was picked up a small number of times. The V call is TRBV10-3, the J call TRBJ1-1; D gene unclear. Germline CDR1 is ENHRY and CDR2 is SYGVKD. Trimming pared 6 bases from V and 6 bases from J, leaving 17 bases between. The CDR3 consists of 14 residues. CDR3 loop: CAISPGPRAAEAFF. CDR3 nucleotides: TGTGCCATCAGCCCTGGACCCCGGGCGGCTGAAGCTTTCTTT.

This clonotype was found many times. V and J are TRBV12-3 or TRBV12-4 and TRBJ1-6; 8 positions match TRBD1. After removal of 4 bases from V and 7 bases from J, the junction contained 6 bases not matched to a gene. The CDR3 contains 15 residues. CDR3 DNA sequence: TGTGCCAGCAGTTGGACAGGGATTAGGAATTCACCCCTCCACTTT. It encodes CASSWTGIRNSPLHF.

The sample holds many counts of this clonotype. The chain joins TRBV5-1 to TRBJ1-1, with D unclear. The CDR3 extends over 13 amino acids. Trimming removed 5 bases from V and 2 bases from J, with 10 bases in between. Per the germline V gene, CDR1 is SGHRS and CDR2 is YFSETQ. The chain's CDR3 is CASSDEINTEAFF. CDR3 DNA sequence: TGCGCCAGCAGTGACGAGATTAACACTGAAGCTTTCTTT.

This clonotype was recorded many times. The CDR3 is CASSLTTTTGLFF. CDR3 DNA: TGTGCCAGCAGCTTGACCACGACGACAGGGCTGTTTTTT. This sequence joins TRBV7-2 and TRBJ1-4, with 7 bases fitting TRBD1. From germline, CDR1 is SGHTA and CDR2 FQGNSA. J gave up 14 bases and V 3 bases, and 9 bases lay outside the gene matches. The CDR3 has 13 residues.

This clonotype has just one count. The CDR3: CASSSQGQDTEAFF. CDR3 in DNA: TGCGCCAGCAGCTCGCAGGGGCAGGACACTGAAGCTTTCTTT. The J gene is TRBJ1-1, the V gene TRBV5-1, with D perhaps matching TRBD1 (6 bases). The CDR3 sequence is 14 residues long. Germline CDR1 is SGHRS and CDR2 is YFSETQ. V was shortened by 3 bases and J by 3 bases, with 12 bases between the two germline ends.

This clonotype was found many times. V gene TRBV20-1 combines with J gene TRBJ2-3, with 7 nucleotides matching TRBD2. The junction had 8 bases not matched to a gene; V was cut back by 6 bases and J by 2 bases. The CDR3 loop spans 14 amino acids. In germline, CDR1 is DFQATT, CDR2 SNEGSKA (reference sequence). The CDR3 is CSAGRLAVTDTQYF. As DNA, the CDR3 is TGCAGTGCCGGGAGGCTAGCGGTCACAGATACGCAGTATTTT.